The 21 T cell receptor beta chains below come from one sample, sequenced in a study of beta chain features in type 1 diabetes. Study-level points and caveats: TCRB CDR3 length was moderately but significantly reduced in all four CD4+ subsets of Type 1 diabetes patients.

Antigen specificity for these receptors is unknown. Expressed TCRB transcripts were sequenced after all isolated RNA was converted to cDNA. Repertoires were generated with immunoSEQ multiplex PCR, while TCRdb's copy carries only in-frame clones and drops some. The sample has about 740,000 clones; about an eighth are singletons. The sample taken for sequencing was naive CD4+ T cells from blood. These receptors all come from a man aged 18 to 30 with type 1 diabetes.

This clone was found a few times. The rearrangement joins TRBV5-1 to TRBJ2-1, with TRBD2 as a possible D gene (6 bases). Trimming left V 4 bases short and J 7 bases short, with 18 bases between. This CDR3 is built from 15 residues. Germline V gene data show CDR1 as SGHRS and CDR2 as YFSETQ. For the CDR3, the DNA is TGCGCCAGCAGCGGGTATGGGGCTAGCGAAAATGAGCAGTTCTTC. It codes for CASSGYGASENEQFF.

V and J are TRBV18 and TRBJ2-7; D uncertain. Germline V gene sequence: CDR1 KGHSH, CDR2 LQKENI. CDR3 length: 13 residues. Trimming left V 3 bases short and J 1 base short, with 7 bases between. CDR3 region: CASSPDVSYEQYF. The DNA of the CDR3 is TGTGCCAGCTCACCGGACGTATCCTACGAGCAGTACTTC.

The rearrangement links TRBV30 to TRBJ2-5; maybe TRBD1 (5 bases). V lost 5 bases and J lost 6, with 16 bases in between. Germline V gene lookup returns CDR1 GTSNPN and CDR2 SVGIG (reference sequence). The CDR3 sequence is 13 residues long. In DNA form, the CDR3 reads TGTGCCTGGGGGGCAGGGTCGACGAAGACCCAGTACTTC. It is translated as CAWGAGSTKTQYF. The full variable domain, with the rest looked up from reference TRBV30 and TRBJ2-5, is SQTIHQWPATLVQPVGSPLSLECTVEGTSNPNLYWYRQAAGRGLQLLFYSVGIGQISSEVPQNLSASRPQDRQFILSSKKLLLSDSGFYLCAWGAGSTKTQYFGPGTRLLVL.

The chain employs TRBV9 and TRBJ2-5; D is unclear. Deletions cut 0 bases from V and 1 base from J, with 4 bases between. This CDR3 comprises 13 residues. The germline gives CDR1 SGDLS, CDR2 YYNGEE. CDR3 DNA: TGTGCCAGCAGCGTAGGGGTCCAAGAGACCCAGTACTTC. Encoded protein: CASSVGVQETQYF.

With regard to this clone: Within the sample, other DNA sequences also encode this same CDR3. The V gene is TRBV2, the J gene TRBJ1-1; D might be TRBD1 (5 bases). This CDR3 spans 13 amino acids. V lost 6 bases, J lost 1 base, and 9 bases lay in between. Germline loops: CDR1 SNHLY, CDR2 FYNNEI. The CDR3 bases are TGTGCCAGCAGCGCCCAGGGGAACACTGAAGCTTTCTTT. It encodes CASSAQGNTEAFF.

The V call is TRBV30, the J call TRBJ1-1; D gene ambiguous. The V end lost 0 bases, the J end lost 4 bases, and 6 bases lay between the germline ends. Germline loops: CDR1 GTSNPN, CDR2 SVGIG (reference sequence). The CDR3 spans 12 residues. The CDR3 DNA reads TGTGCCTGGAGTGTGATAGCCACTGAAGCTTTCTTT. Translated, it gives CAWSVIATEAFF.

The rearrangement uses TRBV25-1 and TRBJ2-7; 13 bases match TRBD2. CDR1 and CDR2 from the germline V gene are MGHDK and SYGVNS. V was clipped by 7 bases and J by 0 bases; unmatched bases: 9. The CDR3 length is 17 residues. The CDR3 sequence: CASTLGLAGTSSYEQYF. CDR3 in DNA: TGTGCCAGCACCCTGGGACTAGCGGGGACAAGCTCCTACGAGCAGTACTTC.

This clone occurred a few times. The rearrangement uses TRBV7-9 and TRBJ1-5; D is perhaps TRBD1 (5 bases). This CDR3 has 13 amino acids. In germline, CDR1 is SEHNR, CDR2 FQNEAQ (reference sequence). V lost 4 bases, J lost 7 bases, and 11 bases lay in between. The DNA for the CDR3 is TGTGCCAGCAGCTCTTCGGGGGTCCAGCCCCAGCATTTT. It is translated as CASSSSGVQPQHF.

The chain uses TRBV6-6 and TRBJ2-5; TRBD1 is a possible D gene (6 bases). V was pared by 5 bases and J by 2 bases, with 12 bases between. Germline-derived CDR1 and CDR2 are MNHNY and SVGAGI (reference sequence). The CDR3 runs to 14 residues. The CDR3 is CASSDRQAQETQYF. Here the CDR3 DNA reads TGTGCCAGCAGTGACCGACAGGCGCAAGAGACCCAGTACTTC.

This clone was seen a few times. The sample carries other DNA sequences with the same CDR3. The V gene is TRBV30, the J gene TRBJ2-7; D remains ambiguous. The germline gives CDR1 GTSNPN, CDR2 SVGIG (reference sequence). Between the trimmed V and J ends, which lost 1 base and 5 bases, there was a span of 6 bases. The CDR3 is made up of 11 amino acids. Here the CDR3 reads CAWSGWDEQYF. In DNA form, the CDR3 reads TGTGCCTGGAGTGGCTGGGACGAGCAGTACTTC.

The genes are TRBV10-3 and TRBJ2-5; either TRBD1 or TRBD2 may supply D (6 bases each). In germline, CDR1 is ENHRY, CDR2 SYGVKD. This CDR3 contains 13 residues. Trimming shortened V by 10 bases and J by 5 bases, and 17 bases separated the two germline ends. The CDR3 region has the DNA TGTGCCACAGGGGACTCGACGGTGGAGACCCAGTACTTC. Translation: CATGDSTVETQYF.

This clone was seen only once. V usage is TRBV6-6 and J usage is TRBJ2-5; 9 bases map to TRBD1. Germline assignment: CDR1 MNHNY and CDR2 SVGAGI (reference sequence). V was clipped by 8 bases and J by 3 bases; unmatched bases: 7. The CDR3 is 14 residues long. The CDR3 nucleotides read TGTGCCAGCCGAGGGGGGGACAGGGAAGAGACCCAGTACTTC. Encoded protein: CASRGGDREETQYF.

The sample holds one count of this clone. The chain has TRBV4-1 and TRBJ2-7, with TRBD2 identical over 8 bases. The V gene end was trimmed by 0 bases and the J gene end by 1 base; junction bases not matched to a gene: 8. Per germline, CDR1 MGHRA and CDR2 YSYEKL. CDR3 length: 17 residues. CDR3 loop: CASSQEVLAGLSYEQYF. CDR3 nucleotides: TGCGCCAGCAGCCAAGAAGTGTTAGCGGGACTATCCTACGAGCAGTACTTC.

This clone has just a few counts. Other DNA sequences in this specimen translate into the identical CDR3. The rearrangement uses TRBV28 and TRBJ2-5; D not certain. The CDR3 has 11 residues. Trimming pared 2 bases from V and 5 bases from J, leaving 3 bases between. The germline V gene encodes CDR1 MDHEN and CDR2 SYDVKM. The CDR3 DNA reads as TGTGCCAGCAGTTTACGGGAGACCCAGTACTTC. Its translation is CASSLRETQYF.

The chain carries TRBV4-2 and TRBJ2-2; D possibly corresponds to TRBD2 (6 bases). The V end was cut by 2 bases, the J end by 5 bases, with 15 bases between. CDR1 LGHNA and CDR2 YNFKEQ come from the germline V gene. CDR3 length: 16 residues. The CDR3 spells CASSQTPGLETGELFF. The CDR3 DNA follows: TGTGCCAGCAGCCAAACTCCGGGACTGGAGACCGGGGAGCTGTTTTTT.

This rearrangement joins TRBV20-1 to TRBJ1-2; perhaps TRBD1 as D (5 bases). V dropped 8 bases and J dropped 4 bases, with 11 bases sitting between them. From germline, CDR1 is DFQATT and CDR2 SNEGSKA (reference sequence). CDR3 size: 11 residues. The DNA of the CDR3 is TGCAGTCCACCCGGGACCTATGGCTACACCTTC. It codes for CSPPGTYGYTF.

This clone showed up just a few times. V gene TRBV5-1 combines with J gene TRBJ2-5; 10 bases line up with TRBD2. The ends lost 5 bases at V and 1 base at J; junction bases unmatched: 2. CDR3 size: 14 residues. Germline CDR1 SGHRS, CDR2 YFSETQ. As DNA, the CDR3 is TGCGCCAGCAGTTGGACTAGCGGCCAAGAGACCCAGTACTTC. Encoded protein: CASSWTSGQETQYF. The entire variable domain, with the rest obtained from reference TRBV5-1 and TRBJ2-5, is as follows: KAGVTQTPRYLIKTRGQQVTLSCSPISGHRSVSWYQQTPGQGLQFLFEYFSETQRNKGNFPGRFSGRQFSNSRSEMNVSTLELGDSALYLCASSWTSGQETQYFGPGTRLLVL.

The chain joins TRBV6-5 to TRBJ1-4; TRBD1 is a possible D gene (6 bases). Germline CDR1 is MNHEY and CDR2 is SVGAGI. This CDR3 spans 14 amino acids. Trimming removed 0 bases at V and 8 bases at J, with 10 bases between. The CDR3 region has the DNA TGTGCCAGCAGTTACTCGGACAGCGGGGAAAAACTGTTTTTT. Its translation: CASSYSDSGEKLFF.

This chain's CDR3 is CASSPGTVREAFF. CDR3 nucleotide sequence: TGTGCCAGCAGCCCCGGGACCGTTAGGGAAGCTTTCTTT. The chain employs TRBV7-9 and TRBJ1-1; D might be TRBD1 (5 bases). Germline-derived CDR1 and CDR2 are SEHNR and FQNEAQ (reference sequence). Trimming stripped 5 bases from V and 8 bases from J, with 15 bases between. This CDR3 spans 13 amino acids. Supplemented by reference TRBV7-9 and TRBJ1-1, the full variable domain reads DTGVSQNPRHKITKRGQNVTFRCDPISEHNRLYWYRQTLGQGPEFLTYFQNEAQLEKSRLLSDRFSAERPKGSFSTLEIQRTEQGDSAMYLCASSPGTVREAFFGQGTRLTVV.

About this clone: At one end, the junction sequence differs from germline, possibly due to a read error. The V gene is TRBV5-1, the J gene TRBJ1-1, with D possibly matching TRBD1 (6 bases). Germline V CDR1 and CDR2: SGHRS, YFSETQ. The CDR3 runs 13 residues. In DNA, the CDR3 is TGCGCCAGCAGTTTGGACAGTGGAACTGAAGCTTTCTTT. Translating gives CASSLDSGTEAFF.

The genes are TRBV21-1 and TRBJ1-6. TRBV21-1 corresponds to a pseudogene. This CDR3 region has 12 residues. The CDR3 loop is CASSNPHSPLHF. In nucleotides, the CDR3 is TGTGCCAGCAGCAATCCCCATTCACCCCTCCACTTT.